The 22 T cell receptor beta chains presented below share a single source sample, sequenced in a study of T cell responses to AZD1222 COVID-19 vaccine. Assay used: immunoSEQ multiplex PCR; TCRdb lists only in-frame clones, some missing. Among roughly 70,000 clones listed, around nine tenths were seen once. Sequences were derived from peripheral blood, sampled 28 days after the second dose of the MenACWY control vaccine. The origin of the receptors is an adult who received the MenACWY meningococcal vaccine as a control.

The chain's CDR3 is CASSCTGETYNEQFF. In DNA form, the CDR3 reads TGTGCCAGCAGCTGTACAGGGGAAACCTACAATGAGCAGTTCTTC. J is TRBJ2-1 and V is TRBV21-1; the table's D call TRBD1 went unverified against the DNA. TRBV21-1 is annotated as a pseudogene. The CDR3 consists of 15 residues.

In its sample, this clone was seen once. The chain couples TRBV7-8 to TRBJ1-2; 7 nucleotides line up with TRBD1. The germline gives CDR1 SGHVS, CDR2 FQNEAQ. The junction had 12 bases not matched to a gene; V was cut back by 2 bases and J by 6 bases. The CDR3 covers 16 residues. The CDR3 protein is CASSLRGGDRGDGYTF. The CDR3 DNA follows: TGTGCCAGCAGCTTAAGGGGGGGGGACAGAGGAGATGGCTACACCTTC.

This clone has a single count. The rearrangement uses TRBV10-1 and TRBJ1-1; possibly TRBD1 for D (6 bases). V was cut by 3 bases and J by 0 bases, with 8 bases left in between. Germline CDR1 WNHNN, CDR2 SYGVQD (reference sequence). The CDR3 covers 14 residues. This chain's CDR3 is CASSETGLNTEAFF. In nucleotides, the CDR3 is TGCGCCAGCAGTGAAACAGGGCTGAACACTGAAGCTTTCTTT.

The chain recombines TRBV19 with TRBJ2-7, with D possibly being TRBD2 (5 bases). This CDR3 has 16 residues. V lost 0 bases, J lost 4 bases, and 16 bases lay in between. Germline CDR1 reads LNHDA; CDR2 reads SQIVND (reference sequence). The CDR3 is CASSIDHSGANYEQYF. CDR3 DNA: TGTGCCAGTAGTATAGATCACAGCGGAGCCAATTACGAGCAGTACTTC. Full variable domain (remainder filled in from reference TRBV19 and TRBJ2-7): DGGITQSPKYLFRKEGQNVTLSCEQNLNHDAMYWYRQDPGQGLRLIYYSQIVNDFQKGDIAEGYSVSREKKESFPLTVTSAQKNPTAFYLCASSIDHSGANYEQYFGPGTRLTVT.

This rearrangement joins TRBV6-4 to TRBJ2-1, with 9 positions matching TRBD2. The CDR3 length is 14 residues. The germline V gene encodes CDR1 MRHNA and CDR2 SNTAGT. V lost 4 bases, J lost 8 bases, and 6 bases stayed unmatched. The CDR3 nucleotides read TGTGCCAGCAGTGCGGCGGGAGGGCCGTATGAGCAGTTCTTC. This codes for CASSAAGGPYEQFF.

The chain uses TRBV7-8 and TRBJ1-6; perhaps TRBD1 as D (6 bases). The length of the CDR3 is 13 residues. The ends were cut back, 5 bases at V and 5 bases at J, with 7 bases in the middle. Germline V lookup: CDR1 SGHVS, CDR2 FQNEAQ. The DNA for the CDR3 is TGTGCCAGCAGCCCAGGGGATAATTCACCCCTCCACTTT. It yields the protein CASSPGDNSPLHF.

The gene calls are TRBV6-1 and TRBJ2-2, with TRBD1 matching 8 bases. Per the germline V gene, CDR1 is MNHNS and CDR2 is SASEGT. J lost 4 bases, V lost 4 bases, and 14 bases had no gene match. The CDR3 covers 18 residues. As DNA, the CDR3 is TGTGCCAGCAGTGGGTTTAGCAGGGGGCGTGCGAGCACCGGGGAGCTGTTTTTT. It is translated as CASSGFSRGRASTGELFF.

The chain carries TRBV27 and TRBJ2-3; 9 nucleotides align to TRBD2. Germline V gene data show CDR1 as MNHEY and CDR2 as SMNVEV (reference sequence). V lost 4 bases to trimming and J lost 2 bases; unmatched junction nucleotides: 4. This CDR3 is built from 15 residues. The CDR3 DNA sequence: TGTGCCAGCAGTTACTCTAGCGGGGACACAGATACGCAGTATTTT. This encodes CASSYSSGDTDTQYF.

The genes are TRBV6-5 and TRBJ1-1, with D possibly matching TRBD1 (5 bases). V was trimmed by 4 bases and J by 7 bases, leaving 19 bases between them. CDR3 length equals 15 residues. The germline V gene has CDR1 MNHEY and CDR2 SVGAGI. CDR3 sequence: CASSFYRDGTVEAFF. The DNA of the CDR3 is TGTGCCAGCAGTTTCTACCGGGACGGAACTGTTGAAGCTTTCTTT.

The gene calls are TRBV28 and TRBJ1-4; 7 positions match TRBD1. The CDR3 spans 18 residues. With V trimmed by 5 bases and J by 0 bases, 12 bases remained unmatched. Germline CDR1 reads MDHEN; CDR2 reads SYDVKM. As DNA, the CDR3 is TGTGCCAGCAGTGGACCGAGACAGGGCCTTGCAACTAATGAAAAACTGTTTTTT. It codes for CASSGPRQGLATNEKLFF.

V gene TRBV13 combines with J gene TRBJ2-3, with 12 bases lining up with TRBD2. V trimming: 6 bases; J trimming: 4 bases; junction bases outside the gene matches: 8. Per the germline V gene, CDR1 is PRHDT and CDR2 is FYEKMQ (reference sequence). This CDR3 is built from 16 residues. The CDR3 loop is CASRSGLAGLPDTQYF. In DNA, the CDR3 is TGTGCCAGCAGATCTGGACTAGCGGGACTTCCAGATACGCAGTATTTT. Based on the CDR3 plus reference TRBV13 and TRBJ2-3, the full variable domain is AAGVIQSPRHLIKEKRETATLKCYPIPRHDTVYWYQQGPGQDPQFLISFYEKMQSDKGSIPDRFSAQQFSDYHSELNMSSLELGDSALYFCASRSGLAGLPDTQYFGPGTRLTVL.

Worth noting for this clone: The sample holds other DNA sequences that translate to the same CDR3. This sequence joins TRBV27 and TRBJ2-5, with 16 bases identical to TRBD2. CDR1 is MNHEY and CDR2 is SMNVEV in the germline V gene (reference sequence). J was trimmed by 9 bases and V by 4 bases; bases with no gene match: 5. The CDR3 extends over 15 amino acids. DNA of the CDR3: TGTGCCAGCAGTTCGGGACTAGCGGGAGGGGGGCCCCAGTACTTC. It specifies CASSSGLAGGGPQYF.

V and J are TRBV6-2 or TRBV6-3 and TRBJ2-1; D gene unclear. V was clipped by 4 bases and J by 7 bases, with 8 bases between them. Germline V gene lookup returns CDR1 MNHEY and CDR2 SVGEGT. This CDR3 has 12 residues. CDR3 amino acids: CASSFVLNEQFF. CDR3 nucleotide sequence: TGTGCCAGCAGTTTCGTTTTAAATGAGCAGTTCTTC.

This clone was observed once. Written as DNA, the CDR3 is TGCGCCAGCAGCTTGTGGGCAGCTAGCACAGATACGCAGTATTTT. It encodes CASSLWAASTDTQYF. The chain uses TRBV5-1 and TRBJ2-3, with D unresolved. Trimming removed 1 base at V and 0 bases at J, with 9 bases between. Germline loops: CDR1 SGHRS, CDR2 YFSETQ. The CDR3 consists of 15 residues.

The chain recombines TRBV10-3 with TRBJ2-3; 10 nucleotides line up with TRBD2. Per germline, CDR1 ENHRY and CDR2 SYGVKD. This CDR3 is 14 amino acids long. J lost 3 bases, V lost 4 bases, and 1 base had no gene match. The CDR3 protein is CAISASGRTDTQYF. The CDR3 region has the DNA TGTGCCATCAGTGCTAGCGGGAGAACAGATACGCAGTATTTT.

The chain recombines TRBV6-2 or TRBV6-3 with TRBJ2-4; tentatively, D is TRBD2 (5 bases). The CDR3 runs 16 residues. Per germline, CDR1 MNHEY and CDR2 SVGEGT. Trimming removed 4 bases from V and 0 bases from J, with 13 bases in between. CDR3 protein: CASSSPSRVAKNIQYF. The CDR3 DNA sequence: TGTGCCAGCAGTTCCCCATCGAGGGTAGCCAAAAACATTCAGTACTTC.

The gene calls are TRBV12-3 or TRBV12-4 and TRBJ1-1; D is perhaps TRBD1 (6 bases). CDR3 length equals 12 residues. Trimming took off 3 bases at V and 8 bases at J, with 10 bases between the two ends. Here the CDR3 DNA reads TGTGCCAGCAGTTTCGGGGGGGCAGAAGCTTTCTTT. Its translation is CASSFGGAEAFF.

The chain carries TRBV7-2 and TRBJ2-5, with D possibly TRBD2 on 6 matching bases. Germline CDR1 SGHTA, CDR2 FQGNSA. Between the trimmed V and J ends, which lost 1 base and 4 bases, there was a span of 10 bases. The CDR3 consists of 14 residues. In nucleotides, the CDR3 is TGTGCCAGCAGCTTAGGGGGGGAGAGAGAGACCCAGTACTTC. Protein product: CASSLGGERETQYF.

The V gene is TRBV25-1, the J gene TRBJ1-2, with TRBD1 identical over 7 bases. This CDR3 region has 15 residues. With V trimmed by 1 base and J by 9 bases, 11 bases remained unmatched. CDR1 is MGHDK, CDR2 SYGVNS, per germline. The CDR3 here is CASSELGGQESSYTF. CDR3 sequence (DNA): TGTGCCAGCAGTGAATTAGGGGGCCAGGAGAGTAGCTACACCTTC.

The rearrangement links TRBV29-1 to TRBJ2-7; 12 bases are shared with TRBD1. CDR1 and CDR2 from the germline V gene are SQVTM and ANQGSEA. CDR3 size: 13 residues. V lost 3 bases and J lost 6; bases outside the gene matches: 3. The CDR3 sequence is CSVDGTGGAEQYF. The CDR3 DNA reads TGCAGCGTTGACGGGACAGGGGGCGCCGAGCAGTACTTC.

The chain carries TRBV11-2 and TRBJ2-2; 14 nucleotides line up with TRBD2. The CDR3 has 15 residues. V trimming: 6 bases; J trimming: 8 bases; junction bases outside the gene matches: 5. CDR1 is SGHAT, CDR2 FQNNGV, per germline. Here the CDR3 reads CASRRLAGGPGELFF. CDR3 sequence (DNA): TGTGCCAGCAGGAGACTAGCGGGAGGGCCTGGGGAGCTGTTTTTT. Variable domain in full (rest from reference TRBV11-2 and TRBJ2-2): EAGVAQSPRYKIIEKRQSVAFWCNPISGHATLYWYQQILGQGPKLLIQFQNNGVVDDSQLPKDRFSAERLKGVDSTLKIQPAKLEDSAVYLCASRRLAGGPGELFFGEGSRLTVL.

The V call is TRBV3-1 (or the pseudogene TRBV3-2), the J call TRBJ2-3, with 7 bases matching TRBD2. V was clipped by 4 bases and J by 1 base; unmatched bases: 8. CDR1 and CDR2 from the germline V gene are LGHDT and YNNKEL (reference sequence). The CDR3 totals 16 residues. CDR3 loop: CASSRPGSGGTDTQYF. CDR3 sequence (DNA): TGTGCCAGCAGCCGCCCGGGGAGCGGGGGCACAGATACGCAGTATTTT.